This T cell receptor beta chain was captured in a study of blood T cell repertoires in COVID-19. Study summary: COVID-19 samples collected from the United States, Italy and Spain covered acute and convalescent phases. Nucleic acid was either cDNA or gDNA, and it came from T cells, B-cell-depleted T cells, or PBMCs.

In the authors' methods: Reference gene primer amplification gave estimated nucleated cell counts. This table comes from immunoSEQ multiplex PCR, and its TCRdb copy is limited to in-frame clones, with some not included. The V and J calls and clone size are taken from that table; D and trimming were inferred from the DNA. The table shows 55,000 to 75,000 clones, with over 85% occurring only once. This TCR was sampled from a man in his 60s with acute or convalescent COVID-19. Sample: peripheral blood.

CDR3 region: CASTRGSLAGGLGNEQFF. In DNA form, the CDR3 reads TGTGCCAGTACGAGAGGGAGTCTAGCGGGGGGATTAGGCAATGAGCAGTTCTTC. The chain joins TRBV19 to TRBJ2-1; 11 positions match TRBD2. CDR1 is LNHDA, CDR2 SQIVND, per germline (reference sequence). The V and J ends lost 7 bases and 6 bases, in that order; junction bases with no gene match: 17. This CDR3 has 18 residues.